This is a list of T cell receptor beta chains from one sample in a study of CD8+CD57+ T cells in acquired aplastic anemia. One entry per CDR3 protein results from TCRdb running MiXCR on the reads. The data hold under 350,000 distinct CDR3 sequences, with approximately 60% observed a single time. Sequencing was carried out using sorted CD4+, CD8+, or CD8+CD57+ T cells (not recorded which) from PBMCs. The origin of the receptors is a human donor with aplastic anemia. Each CDR3 is given with its conserved first and last residue. The D gene is left open where the match is weak. The listing skips clone size in some rows; elsewhere it reads once, few, many or a size class.

.,TRBV15,.,TRBJ2-2,CATSGIDRDGELFF,TGTGCCACCAGCGGGATTGACCGGGACGGGGAGCTGTTTTTT
.,TRBV5-1,.,TRBJ1-2,CASSMGGYGYTF,TGCGCCAGCAGCATGGGGGGCTATGGCTACACCTTC
.,TRBV7-3,.,TRBJ1-2,CASIRQEDYGYTF,TGTGCCAGCATCCGACAGGAGGACTATGGCTACACCTTC
.,TRBV9,.,TRBJ2-7,CASSDRDNNYEQYF,TGTGCCAGCAGCGACCGGGACAACAACTACGAGCAGTACTTC
.,TRBV24-1,TRBD1,TRBJ1-1,CATSDPPAGGRSNTEAFF,TGTGCCACCAGTGATCCCCCAGCAGGGGGCAGGTCGAACACTGAAGCTTTCTTT
.,TRBV20-1,.,TRBJ2-1,CSAPWGNEQFF,TGCAGTGCTCCTTGGGGGAACGAGCAGTTCTTC
.,TRBV15,TRBD2,TRBJ2-1,CATSRGTSGRNEQFF,TGTGCCACCAGCAGGGGGACTAGCGGGAGAAATGAGCAGTTCTTC
many,TRBV9,TRBD1,TRBJ2-2,CASSAGRTGGNTGELFF,TGTGCCAGCAGCGCGGGGAGGACAGGGGGGAACACCGGGGAGCTGTTTTTT
many,TRBV5-6,.,TRBJ1-5,CASSLSIWQSNQPQHF,TGTGCCAGCAGCTTGAGTATCTGGCAGAGCAATCAGCCCCAGCATTTT
.,TRBV25-1,.,TRBJ2-1,CAISYNEQFF,TGTGCCATTTCCTACAATGAGCAGTTCTTC
.,TRBV9,.,TRBJ2-7,CASSLGFPSSYEQYF,TGTGCCAGCAGTTTAGGGTTCCCGAGCTCCTACGAGCAGTACTTC
.,TRBV5-5,.,TRBJ2-3,CASSLGSPGDTQYF,TGCGCCAGCAGCTTAGGGAGTCCAGGGGATACGCAGTATTTT
.,TRBV15,.,TRBJ1-3,CATSNVGSGNTIYF,TGTGCCACCAGCAATGTGGGCTCTGGAAACACCATATATTTT
.,TRBV19,.,TRBJ1-1,CASSLWGAHWNTGAFF,TGTGCCAGTAGCCTTTGGGGGGCGCATTGGAACACTGGAGCTTTCTTT
.,TRBV10-1,TRBD2,TRBJ2-1,CASNAVTSGTDEQFF,TGCGCCAGCAATGCCGTGACTAGCGGGACCGATGAGCAGTTCTTC
.,TRBV10-2,TRBD1,TRBJ1-2,CASSASRTGGWDYGYTF,TGCGCCAGCAGTGCCTCCCGGACAGGGGGCTGGGACTATGGCTACACCTTC
.,TRBV6-4,.,TRBJ1-5,CASSEGVSQSNQPQHF,TGTGCCAGCAGTGAAGGGGTCAGCCAAAGCAATCAGCCCCAGCATTTT
many,TRBV3-1,.,TRBJ2-5,CASSTHGKQETQYF,TGTGCCAGCAGCACCCACGGAAAACAAGAGACCCAGTACTTC
.,TRBV7-2,TRBD2,TRBJ2-5,CASSPFVAGSQETQYF,TGTGCCAGCAGCCCCTTTGTAGCGGGGTCACAAGAGACCCAGTACTTC
.,TRBV2,TRBD1,TRBJ1-1,CASRADRVGNTEAFF,TGTGCCAGCAGAGCGGACAGGGTGGGAAACACTGAAGCTTTCTTT
once,TRBV12-3/TRBV12-4,.,TRBJ2-3,CASSLGRRNTDTQYF,TGTGCCAGCAGTTTGGGTCGACGAAACACAGATACGCAGTATTTT
.,TRBV5-1,.,TRBJ1-1,CASSFGQSLNTEAVF,TGCGCCAGCAGCTTCGGACAGAGTTTGAACACTGAAGCTGTCTTT
.,TRBV5-6,.,TRBJ2-5,CASSLEGPNQPQYF,TGTGCCAGCAGCTTGGAAGGGCCCAATCAGCCCCAGTACTTC
.,TRBV5-6,TRBD1,TRBJ1-6,CASSLGGQGRFTSPLHF,TGTGCCAGCAGCTTAGGGGGACAGGGCAGGTTCACTTCACCCCTCCACTTT
.,TRBV7-9,.,TRBJ1-1,CASTNTTGAKAFF,TGTGCCAGCACCAACACGACAGGAGCAAAAGCTTTCTTT
.,TRBV12-5,.,TRBJ2-7,CASSGGTYSYEQYF,TGTGCCAGCAGTGGGGGGACTTACTCCTACGAGCAGTACTTC